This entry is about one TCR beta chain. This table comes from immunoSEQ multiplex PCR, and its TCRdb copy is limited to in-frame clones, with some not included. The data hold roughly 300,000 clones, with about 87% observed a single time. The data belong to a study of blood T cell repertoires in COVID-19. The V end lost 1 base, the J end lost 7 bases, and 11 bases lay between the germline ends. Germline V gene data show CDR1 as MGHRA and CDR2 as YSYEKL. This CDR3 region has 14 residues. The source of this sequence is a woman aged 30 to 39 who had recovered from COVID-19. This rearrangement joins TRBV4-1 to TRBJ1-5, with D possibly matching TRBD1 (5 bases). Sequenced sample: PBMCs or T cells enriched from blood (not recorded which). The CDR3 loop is CASSQGVGGQPQHF. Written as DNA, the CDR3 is TGCGCCAGCAGCCAAGGTGTGGGGGGACAGCCCCAGCATTTT.